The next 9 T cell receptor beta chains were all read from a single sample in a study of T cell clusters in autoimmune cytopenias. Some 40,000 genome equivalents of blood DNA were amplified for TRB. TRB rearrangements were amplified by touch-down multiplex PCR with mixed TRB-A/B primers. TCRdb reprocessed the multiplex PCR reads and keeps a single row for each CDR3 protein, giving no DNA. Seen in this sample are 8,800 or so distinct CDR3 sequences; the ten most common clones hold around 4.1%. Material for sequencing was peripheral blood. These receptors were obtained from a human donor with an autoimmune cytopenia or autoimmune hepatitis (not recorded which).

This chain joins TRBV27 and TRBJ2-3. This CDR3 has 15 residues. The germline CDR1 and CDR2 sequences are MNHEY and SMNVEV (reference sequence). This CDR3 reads CATGSSRFPTDTQYF.

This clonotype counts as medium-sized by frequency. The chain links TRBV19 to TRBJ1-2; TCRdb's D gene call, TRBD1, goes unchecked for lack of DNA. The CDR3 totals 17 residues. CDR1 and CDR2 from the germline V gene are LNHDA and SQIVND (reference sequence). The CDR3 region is CASSIGVGSQVLDGYTF.

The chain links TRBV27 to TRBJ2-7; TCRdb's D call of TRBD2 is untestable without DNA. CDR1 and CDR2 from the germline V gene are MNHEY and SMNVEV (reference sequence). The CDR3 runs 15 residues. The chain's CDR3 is CASSPGLAGTYEQYF.

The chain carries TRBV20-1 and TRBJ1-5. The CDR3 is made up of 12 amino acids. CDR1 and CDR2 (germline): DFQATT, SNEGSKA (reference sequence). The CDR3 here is CSASRMGQPQHF.

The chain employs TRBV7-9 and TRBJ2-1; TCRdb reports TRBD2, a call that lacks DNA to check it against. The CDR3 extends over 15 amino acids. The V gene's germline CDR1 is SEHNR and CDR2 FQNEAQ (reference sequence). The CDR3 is CASSSLAVNGNEQFF.

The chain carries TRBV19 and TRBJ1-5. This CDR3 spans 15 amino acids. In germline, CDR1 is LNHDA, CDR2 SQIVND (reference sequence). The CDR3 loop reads CASSGWGLDNQPQHF.

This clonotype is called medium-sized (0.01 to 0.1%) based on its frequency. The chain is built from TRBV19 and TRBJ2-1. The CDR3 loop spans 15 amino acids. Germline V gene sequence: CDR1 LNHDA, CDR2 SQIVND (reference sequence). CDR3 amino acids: CASSMDGSSYNEQFF.

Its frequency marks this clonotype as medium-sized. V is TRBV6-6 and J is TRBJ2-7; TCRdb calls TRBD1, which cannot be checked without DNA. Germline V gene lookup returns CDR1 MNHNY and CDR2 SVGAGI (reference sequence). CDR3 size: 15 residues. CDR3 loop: CASSAGTGSSYEQYF.

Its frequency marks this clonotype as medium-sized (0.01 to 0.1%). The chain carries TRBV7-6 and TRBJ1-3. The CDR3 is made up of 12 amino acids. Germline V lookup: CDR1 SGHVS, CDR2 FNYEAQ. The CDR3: CASSLEGNTIYF.